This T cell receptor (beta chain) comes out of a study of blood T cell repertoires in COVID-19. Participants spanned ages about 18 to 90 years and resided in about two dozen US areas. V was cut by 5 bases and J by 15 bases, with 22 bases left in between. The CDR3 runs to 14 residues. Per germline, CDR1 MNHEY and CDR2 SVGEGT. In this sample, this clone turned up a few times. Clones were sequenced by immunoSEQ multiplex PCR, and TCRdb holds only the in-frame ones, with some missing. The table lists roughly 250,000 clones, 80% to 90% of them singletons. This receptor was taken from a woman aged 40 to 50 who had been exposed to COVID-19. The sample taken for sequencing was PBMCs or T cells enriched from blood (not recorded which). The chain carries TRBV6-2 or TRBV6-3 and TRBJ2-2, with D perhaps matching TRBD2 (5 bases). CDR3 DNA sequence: TGTGCCAGCAGTCGTGGGCTACCGGGGAGCGTGTTGTTTTTT. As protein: CASSRGLPGSVLFF.